Following are 17 T cell receptor beta chains from one sample sequenced in a study of cytomegalovirus exposure and HLA in healthy donors. Sequencing was performed with immunoSEQ multiplex PCR; in TCRdb, only in-frame clones are kept and a portion is missing. The table lists about 130,000 clones, 75% to 90% of them singletons. Sequenced material: PBMCs. All receptors derive from a young woman in good health and CMV-seronegative.

The chain recombines TRBV6-8 with TRBJ2-1, with 7 bases lining up with TRBD1. Germline lookup yields CDR1 MNHGY and CDR2 SAAAGT. The CDR3 totals 17 residues. J gave up 6 bases and V 6 bases, and 17 bases lay outside the gene matches. CDR3: CASSHNQGQLVGNEQFF. The CDR3 DNA sequence: TGTGCCAGCAGCCACAACCAGGGACAGCTCGTTGGCAATGAGCAGTTCTTC.

This clone was detected once. V usage is TRBV7-9 and J usage is TRBJ2-2; perhaps TRBD1 as D (7 bases). Germline V lookup: CDR1 SEHNR, CDR2 FQNEAQ (reference sequence). This CDR3 is 15 amino acids long. V lost 5 bases to trimming and J lost 4 bases, with 14 bases between them. The CDR3 is CASSAYRGGTGELFF. CDR3 DNA sequence: TGTGCCAGCAGCGCGTACAGGGGAGGCACCGGGGAGCTGTTTTTT.

The chain employs TRBV6-1 and TRBJ1-3; 8 positions agree with TRBD1. The V and J ends lost 6 bases and 4 bases, in that order; junction bases with no gene match: 5. The CDR3 runs 14 residues. The germline gives CDR1 MNHNS, CDR2 SASEGT. The CDR3 bases are TGTGCCAGCAGAGAGACAGGGGTAGGAAACACCATATATTTT. Translation: CASRETGVGNTIYF.

The chain recombines TRBV4-1 with TRBJ2-3; 7 bases map to TRBD1. CDR1 and CDR2 (germline): MGHRA, YSYEKL. This CDR3 spans 16 amino acids. The V segment lost 1 base and the J segment 8 bases; nucleotides outside the gene matches: 12. CDR3 sequence reads: CASSQVDRAFQATQYF. CDR3 nucleotide sequence: TGCGCCAGCAGCCAAGTAGACAGGGCGTTTCAAGCTACGCAGTATTTT.

This chain connects TRBV2 to TRBJ1-2; 7 bases agree with TRBD1. Germline loops: CDR1 SNHLY, CDR2 FYNNEI. J lost 0 bases, V lost 8 bases, and 15 bases had no gene match. This CDR3 region has 17 residues. CDR3 in DNA: TGTGCCAGCCGAGCTGACCTGGGACAGCCAGCTAACTATGGCTACACCTTC. It encodes CASRADLGQPANYGYTF.

The J gene is TRBJ2-6, the V gene TRBV11-2; D unresolved. Germline loops: CDR1 SGHAT, CDR2 FQNNGV. With 3 bases removed from V and 4 bases from J, the gap between germline ends came to 10 bases. This CDR3 region has 15 residues. The chain's CDR3 is CASSFSSPGANVLTF. CDR3 sequence (DNA): TGTGCCAGCAGCTTTTCCAGTCCAGGGGCCAACGTCCTGACTTTC.

The V gene is TRBV2, the J gene TRBJ2-7; a possible D gene is TRBD1 (5 bases). The V gene lost 5 bases and the J gene lost 6 bases, with 20 bases spanning the gap. CDR1 and CDR2 from the germline V gene are SNHLY and FYNNEI. The CDR3 sequence is 15 residues long. Written as DNA, the CDR3 is TGTGCCAGCAGTTTAGGGGTTGGGCTAGTAAGCGAGCAGTACTTC. It translates to CASSLGVGLVSEQYF.

V gene TRBV2 combines with J gene TRBJ2-7; TRBD1 aligns across 7 bases. The V gene end was trimmed by 2 bases and the J gene end by 6 bases; junction bases not matched to a gene: 10. The CDR3 contains 15 residues. Germline V gives CDR1 SNHLY, CDR2 FYNNEI. This CDR3 is CASSELRGRWGEQYF. The CDR3 nucleotides are TGTGCCAGCAGTGAACTGAGGGGGCGATGGGGCGAGCAGTACTTC.

The genes are TRBV11-2 and TRBJ2-1, with TRBD1 as a possible D gene (5 bases). V lost 5 bases and J lost 11, with 13 bases in between. This CDR3 has 12 amino acids. Germline CDR1 and CDR2: SGHAT and FQNNGV. CDR3 protein: CASSAIRTQQFF. The DNA of the CDR3 is TGTGCCAGCAGCGCAATCCGGACACAGCAGTTCTTC.

A single count supports this clone. The V and J genes are TRBV6-1 and TRBJ2-7, with 9 bases lining up with TRBD1. J was trimmed by 2 bases and V by 11 bases; bases with no gene match: 4. The CDR3 covers 12 residues. Germline CDR1 is MNHNS and CDR2 is SASEGT. Here the CDR3 DNA reads TGTGCCGAGGGGGACAGGGCCTACGAGCAGTACTTC. This translates into CAEGDRAYEQYF.

This rearrangement joins TRBV9 to TRBJ2-1; 9 bases are a match to TRBD2. CDR1 is SGDLS, CDR2 YYNGEE, per germline. V trimming: 0 bases; J trimming: 7 bases; junction bases outside the gene matches: 8. This CDR3 region has 16 residues. In DNA, the CDR3 is TGTGCCAGCAGCGTAGGCGGGACTAGCCTTAGGAATGAGCAGTTCTTC. Translating gives CASSVGGTSLRNEQFF.

This rearrangement joins TRBV7-3 to TRBJ2-5; possible D gene TRBD2, 6 bases. Trimming removed 3 bases from V and 3 bases from J, with 14 bases in between. Germline CDR1 reads SGHTA; CDR2 reads FQGTGA. CDR3 length equals 15 residues. Here the CDR3 reads CASSLGGGREETQYF. The CDR3 nucleotides are TGTGCCAGCAGCTTGGGGGGTGGCAGAGAAGAGACCCAGTACTTC.

The V call is TRBV7-2, the J call TRBJ2-7; D is possibly TRBD2 (5 bases). This CDR3 comprises 12 residues. V shed 5 bases and J shed 4 bases, with 9 bases lying between them. Germline lookup yields CDR1 SGHTA and CDR2 FQGNSA. In DNA form, the CDR3 reads TGTGCCAGCAGCCAAACGGGGTACGAGCAGTACTTC. It codes for CASSQTGYEQYF.

The rearrangement uses TRBV2 and TRBJ2-1; TRBD2 might be the D (5 bases). Trimming took off 4 bases at V and 15 bases at J, with 19 bases between the two ends. CDR1 and CDR2 (germline): SNHLY, FYNNEI. The CDR3 totals 13 residues. This chain's CDR3 is CASSGRDSVIRFF. The CDR3 coding sequence is TGTGCCAGCAGTGGTCGGGATTCCGTAATTCGGTTCTTC.

The genes are TRBV6-6 and TRBJ2-3, with 9 bases fitting TRBD1. CDR3 length: 14 residues. The germline CDR1 and CDR2 sequences are MNHNY and SVGAGI (reference sequence). The V gene end was trimmed by 7 bases and the J gene end by 6 bases; junction bases not matched to a gene: 8. The DNA of the CDR3 is TGTGCCAGCAAGACAGGGGGTGACGCGGATACGCAGTATTTT. Residues: CASKTGGDADTQYF.

This clone was counted a few times. The chain uses TRBV21-1 and TRBJ2-7; TRBD2 is the table's D call, not checked against the DNA. TRBV21-1 has pseudogene status. The CDR3 is made up of 18 amino acids. CDR3 residues: CASSAYPRLAGGPYEQYF. The CDR3 DNA is TGTGCCAGCAGCGCATATCCTCGACTAGCGGGAGGGCCCTACGAGCAGTACTTC.

The sample holds a few counts of this clone. The rearrangement uses TRBV7-8 and TRBJ2-7; TRBD1 matches 8 bases. Germline V gene sequence: CDR1 SGHVS, CDR2 FQNEAQ. This CDR3 region has 13 residues. The V segment lost 5 bases and the J segment 3 bases; nucleotides outside the gene matches: 3. In nucleotides, the CDR3 is TGTGCCAGCAGCCCCGGACAGGGCTACGAGCAGTACTTC. Its protein product is CASSPGQGYEQYF.